Each of the 24 T cell receptor beta chains below was sequenced from the same sample in a study of Ad26.COV2.S vaccination and SARS-CoV-2 variants. Only in-frame clones appear in the TCRdb table, and some are missing; sequencing was by immunoSEQ multiplex PCR. The profile shows over 85,000 clones, about four fifths of them singletons. The specimen comprised peripheral blood, sampled after recovery from COVID-19. These receptors all come from a human donor who had recovered from COVID-19.

This clone has only a few counts. The CDR3 coding sequence is TGTGCCAGCACTTTCCAGGACGGTAATCAGCCCCAGCATTTT. This encodes CASTFQDGNQPQHF. J is TRBJ1-5 and V is TRBV28; D gene ambiguous. Trimming stripped 7 bases from V and 4 bases from J, with 14 bases between. Germline V gene lookup returns CDR1 MDHEN and CDR2 SYDVKM. The CDR3 runs to 14 residues.

J is TRBJ1-5 and V is TRBV18; 8 bases are a match to TRBD1. This CDR3 contains 13 residues. V lost 3 bases, J lost 11 bases, and 6 bases stayed unmatched. Per the germline V gene, CDR1 is KGHSH and CDR2 is LQKENI. This CDR3 is CASSPQDRAAQHF. In nucleotides, the CDR3 is TGTGCCAGCTCACCTCAGGACAGGGCGGCCCAGCATTTT. Full variable domain (missing parts from reference TRBV18 and TRBJ1-5): NAGVMQNPRHLVRRRGQEARLRCSPMKGHSHVYWYRQLPEEGLKFMVYLQKENIIDESGMPKERFSAEFPKEGPSILRIQQVVRGDSAAYFCASSPQDRAAQHFGDGTRLSIL.

This chain links TRBV5-6 with TRBJ2-3; the match to TRBD2 covers 10 bases. CDR1 is SGHDT, CDR2 YYEEEE, per germline. V shed 4 bases, J shed 2 bases, and the junction held 7 bases outside the gene matches. CDR3 length equals 16 residues. CDR3 sequence (DNA): TGTGCCAGCAGCGGGAACCTAGCGGGAGCCACAGATACGCAGTATTTT. This codes for CASSGNLAGATDTQYF.

The rearrangement links TRBV11-3 to TRBJ2-2; 14 positions agree with TRBD2. V trimming: 7 bases; J trimming: 7 bases; junction bases outside the gene matches: 8. There are 16 residues in the CDR3. Germline assignment: CDR1 SGHNT and CDR2 YENEEA. The CDR3 DNA reads as TGTGCCAGCACCGGACTAGCGGGAGGTTTAATCGGGGAGCTGTTTTTT. Protein sequence: CASTGLAGGLIGELFF.

The chain employs TRBV4-2 and TRBJ1-2; no firm D call. Trimming removed 1 base from V and 0 bases from J, with 12 bases in between. Germline V gene data show CDR1 as LGHNA and CDR2 as YNFKEQ. The length of the CDR3 is 16 residues. This CDR3 reads CASSQAEAASNYGYTF. The CDR3 DNA reads TGTGCCAGCAGCCAAGCGGAGGCAGCCTCTAACTATGGCTACACCTTC.

This clone occurred a few times. CDR3: CASSLIRGAGNTIYF. The CDR3 DNA reads TGTGCCAGCAGCTTGATAAGGGGGGCTGGAAACACCATATATTTT. The V gene is TRBV28, the J gene TRBJ1-3; possible D gene TRBD1, 6 bases. V was cut by 6 bases and J by 2 bases, with 14 bases left in between. CDR3 length: 15 amino acids. CDR1 and CDR2 from the germline V gene are MDHEN and SYDVKM.

The chain recombines TRBV7-2 with TRBJ2-5; D may be TRBD1 (5 bases). This CDR3 is 13 amino acids long. Germline CDR1 reads SGHTA; CDR2 reads FQGNSA. The V end lost 5 bases, the J end lost 5 bases, and 12 bases lay between the germline ends. The CDR3 reads CASSRGLGETQYF. DNA for the CDR3: TGTGCCAGCAGCAGGGGATTAGGGGAGACCCAGTACTTC.

The rearrangement uses TRBV6-2 or TRBV6-3 and TRBJ2-1; 13 nucleotides agree with TRBD2. The CDR3 loop spans 19 amino acids. Germline CDR1 MNHEY, CDR2 SVGEGT. The junction had 15 bases not matched to a gene; V was cut back by 4 bases and J by 6 bases. CDR3 protein: CASSSGLLLAGGPVNEQFF. CDR3 nucleotides: TGTGCCAGCAGTTCGGGGTTACTACTAGCGGGAGGGCCGGTCAATGAGCAGTTCTTC.

The chain combines TRBV5-1 with TRBJ2-7; D not resolved. The ends were cut back, 3 bases at V and 2 bases at J, with 6 bases in the middle. The CDR3 totals 12 residues. Germline lookup yields CDR1 SGHRS and CDR2 YFSETQ. The CDR3 spells CASSSSPYEQYF. The DNA for the CDR3 is TGCGCCAGCAGCTCCTCGCCCTACGAGCAGTACTTC.

This clone showed up just a few times. The chain employs TRBV11-2 and TRBJ1-2; 10 positions agree with TRBD1. The V gene end was trimmed by 3 bases and the J gene end by 5 bases; junction bases not matched to a gene: 12. Germline CDR1 reads SGHAT; CDR2 reads FQNNGV. This CDR3 has 17 residues. The CDR3, as DNA: TGTGCCAGCAGCTTCCCGCGGGACAGGGGCTCTAGGTATGGCTACACCTTC. Protein product: CASSFPRDRGSRYGYTF.

V usage is TRBV28 and J usage is TRBJ1-5; D might be TRBD1 (5 bases). Germline loops: CDR1 MDHEN, CDR2 SYDVKM. This CDR3 spans 16 amino acids. V was cut by 4 bases and J by 1 base, with 14 bases left in between. The CDR3 coding sequence is TGTGCCAGCAGTTCCCATGAGTGGGGGAGCAATCAGCCCCAGCATTTT. Protein: CASSSHEWGSNQPQHF.

The rearrangement uses TRBV12-3 or TRBV12-4 and TRBJ1-1, with a possible D match to TRBD1 (6 bases). The V end lost 2 bases, the J end lost 8 bases, and 12 bases lay between the germline ends. The CDR3 totals 13 residues. The CDR3 sequence: CASSLRQAQEAFF. CDR3 DNA sequence: TGTGCCAGCAGTTTAAGACAGGCACAGGAAGCTTTCTTT.

The chain couples TRBV7-9 to TRBJ2-1; the D gene could be TRBD1 or TRBD2 (5 bases each). CDR1 is SEHNR, CDR2 FQNEAQ, per germline (reference sequence). This CDR3 is built from 11 residues. V lost 5 bases to trimming and J lost 9 bases, with 8 bases between them. For the CDR3, the DNA is TGTGCCAGCAGCCGGGGCGGTGAGCAGTTCTTC. Translation: CASSRGGEQFF.

This chain uses TRBV10-3 with TRBJ2-3; TRBD2 matches at 9 bases. The CDR3 has 15 amino acids. Germline-derived CDR1 and CDR2 are ENHRY and SYGVKD. Trimming took 8 bases from V and 0 from J; bases not matched to a gene: 6. Here the CDR3 reads CAIGDSGRSTDTQYF. CDR3 bases: TGTGCCATCGGGGATAGCGGGAGAAGCACAGATACGCAGTATTTT.

This rearrangement joins TRBV19 to TRBJ1-2; TRBD1 matches at 7 bases. Germline CDR1 is LNHDA and CDR2 is SQIVND (reference sequence). The CDR3 runs to 15 residues. J gave up 8 bases and V 3 bases, and 12 bases lay outside the gene matches. CDR3 sequence (DNA): TGTGCCAGTAGTATCGCACACGGACAGGTCCTCGGCTACACCTTC. Amino acid sequence: CASSIAHGQVLGYTF.

The chain employs TRBV21-1 and TRBJ2-1; TRBD2, as called in the table, went unchecked against the DNA. TRBV21-1 is assigned pseudogene status. The CDR3 spans 20 residues. CDR3: CASSKELALATRHDYNEQFF. The CDR3 nucleotides are TGTGCCAGCAGCAAAGAGTTGGCACTAGCGACCCGGCATGACTACAATGAGCAGTTCTTC.

V and J are TRBV28 and TRBJ2-1, with 11 bases identical to TRBD2. Germline V lookup: CDR1 MDHEN, CDR2 SYDVKM. This CDR3 has 17 residues. J gave up 6 bases and V 0 bases, and 7 bases lay outside the gene matches. The CDR3 spells CASSLWTSGKVGNEQFF. DNA for the CDR3: TGTGCCAGCAGTTTATGGACTAGCGGGAAGGTTGGCAATGAGCAGTTCTTC. Variable domain in full (rest from reference TRBV28 and TRBJ2-1): DVKVTQSSRYLVKRTGEKVFLECVQDMDHENMFWYRQDPGLGLRLIYFSYDVKMKEKGDIPEGYSVSREKKERFSLILESASTNQTSMYLCASSLWTSGKVGNEQFFGPGTRLTVL.

This clone was detected many times. This chain joins TRBV7-9 and TRBJ2-1; possible D gene TRBD1, 5 bases. CDR1 is SEHNR, CDR2 FQNEAQ, per germline (reference sequence). The CDR3 totals 15 residues. The V end was cut by 4 bases, the J end by 4 bases, with 14 bases between. CDR3 amino acids: CASSSPRTNYNEQFF. In nucleotides, the CDR3 is TGTGCCAGCAGCTCCCCCAGGACAAATTACAATGAGCAGTTCTTC.

This clone was detected only a few times. The chain combines TRBV6-2 or TRBV6-3 with TRBJ2-5, with 14 nucleotides matching TRBD2. CDR1 and CDR2 from the germline V gene are MNHEY and SVGEGT. This CDR3 comprises 19 residues. Trimming took 2 bases from V and 4 from J; bases not matched to a gene: 12. CDR3 nucleotides: TGTGCCAGCAGTTACGAGGGACTAGCGGGAGCCGGAGGGCGAGAGACCCAGTACTTC. Translation: CASSYEGLAGAGGRETQYF.

The CDR3 DNA sequence: TGTGCCAGCACCCCGGGACAGGGGGTCTATGGCTACACCTTC. Translation: CASTPGQGVYGYTF. This chain links TRBV28 with TRBJ1-2, with 11 nucleotides matching TRBD1. V lost 7 bases to trimming and J lost 4 bases; unmatched junction nucleotides: 5. Germline V gene lookup returns CDR1 MDHEN and CDR2 SYDVKM. There are 14 residues in the CDR3.

The rearrangement joins TRBV6-5 to TRBJ2-3, with 8 positions matching TRBD1. The ends lost 4 bases at V and 1 base at J; junction bases unmatched: 7. Germline V gene data show CDR1 as MNHEY and CDR2 as SVGAGI. This CDR3 comprises 16 residues. The CDR3 DNA is TGTGCCAGCAGTTCCGACAGGGGAATGGGCACAGATACGCAGTATTTT. This gives the protein CASSSDRGMGTDTQYF.

The V call is TRBV4-1, the J call TRBJ1-3; 7 bases match TRBD1. Germline V CDR1 and CDR2: MGHRA, YSYEKL. V trimming: 1 base; J trimming: 0 bases; junction bases outside the gene matches: 6. The CDR3 has 17 residues. This CDR3 is CASSQGRQGPSGNTIYF. The CDR3 DNA is TGCGCCAGCAGCCAAGGCCGACAGGGCCCCTCTGGAAACACCATATATTTT.

The chain has TRBV6-6 and TRBJ2-3, with D uncertain. V lost 5 bases to trimming and J lost 4 bases, with 13 bases between them. Per germline, CDR1 MNHNY and CDR2 SVGAGI (reference sequence). The CDR3 consists of 14 residues. Written as DNA, the CDR3 is TGTGCCAGCAGTCTCCCGGAGATATCAGATACGCAGTATTTT. Translating gives CASSLPEISDTQYF.

This chain joins TRBV5-1 and TRBJ2-1; 8 bases fit TRBD1. The CDR3 length is 15 residues. Trimming cost V 4 bases and J 4 bases; bases outside gene matches: 7. Germline V gives CDR1 SGHRS, CDR2 YFSETQ. CDR3 sequence reads: CASSTGGGIYNEQFF. In DNA, the CDR3 is TGCGCCAGCAGCACAGGGGGAGGCATATACAATGAGCAGTTCTTC.